This T cell receptor (beta chain) was found in a study of OX40 agonist ivuxolimab in advanced cancers. At the level of the study: Patients received the agonistic anti-OX40 (CD134) antibody ivuxolimab.

If patients had autoimmune disease history or systemic immunosuppression, they were excluded. TCRdb's copy holds only in-frame clones and misses some; the assay was immunoSEQ multiplex PCR. The sample has tens of thousands of clones, approximately 92% seen once. Study findings and constraints: At 0.1 to 3.0 mg/kg, CD4+ and CD8+ blood T cells expanded clonally by week 6.

This clone turned up a few times. Its target is not known. V was pared by 5 bases and J by 0 bases, with 5 bases between. Germline lookup yields CDR1 MNHEY and CDR2 SMNVEV (reference sequence). The CDR3 consists of 12 residues. The material sequenced was CD4+ or CD8+ T cells sorted from blood, taken in a trial of the OX40 agonist ivuxolimab. The rearrangement joins TRBV27 to TRBJ2-7; D not resolved. The TCR originated in an adult with an advanced solid tumor such as melanoma, head and neck, liver or kidney cancer. The CDR3 DNA sequence: TGTGCCAGCAGTCCCCTCTCCTACGAGCAGTACTTC. Its translation is CASSPLSYEQYF.